This T cell receptor (beta chain) was obtained from a study of blood T cell repertoires in COVID-19. Overall study context: Sources were T cells, B-cell-depleted T cells, or PBMCs; the material itself was cDNA or gDNA.

In the source study's methods: Reference gene primer amplification gave nucleated cell count estimates. Sequencing used immunoSEQ multiplex PCR; TCRdb keeps in-frame clones, though not all of them. V and J calls and clone size are as listed in that table; D and trimming were resolved from the DNA. Of approximately 250,000 clones listed, around 90% are singletons. Cohorts were assigned according to the clinical history that participants reported. The material sequenced was PBMCs or T cells enriched from blood (not recorded which). This clonotype originated in a woman in her twenties or thirties with acute COVID-19.

CDR3 amino acids: CATPDRGTGELFF. CDR3 coding DNA: TGTGCCACTCCGGACAGGGGGACCGGGGAGCTGTTTTTT. V and J are TRBV6-5 and TRBJ2-2; TRBD1 agrees at 10 bases. Trimming at V came to 10 bases and at J to 5 bases, leaving 4 bases not matched to a gene. CDR1 is MNHEY, CDR2 SVGAGI, per germline. This CDR3 is 13 amino acids long.